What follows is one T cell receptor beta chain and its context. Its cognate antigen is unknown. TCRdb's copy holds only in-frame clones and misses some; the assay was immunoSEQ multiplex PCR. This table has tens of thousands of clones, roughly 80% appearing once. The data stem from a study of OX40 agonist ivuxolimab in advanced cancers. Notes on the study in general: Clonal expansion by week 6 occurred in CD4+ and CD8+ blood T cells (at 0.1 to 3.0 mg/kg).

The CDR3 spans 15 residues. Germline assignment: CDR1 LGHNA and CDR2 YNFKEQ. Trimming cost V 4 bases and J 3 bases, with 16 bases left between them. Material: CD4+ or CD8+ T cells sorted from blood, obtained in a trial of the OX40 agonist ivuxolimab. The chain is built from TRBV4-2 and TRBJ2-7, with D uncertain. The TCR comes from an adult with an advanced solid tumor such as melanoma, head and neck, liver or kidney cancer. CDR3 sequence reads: CASSPLSQWGYEQYF. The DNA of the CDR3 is TGTGCCAGCAGCCCCCTGTCCCAGTGGGGCTACGAGCAGTACTTC.